A selection of T cell receptor beta chains follows, all from one sample in a study of shared clonotypes between healthy human individuals. The assay was immunoSEQ multiplex PCR, and TCRdb's table has in-frame clones only and misses some. The data show about 1.5 million clones, around 98% seen once. The sample was naive CD4+ T cells sorted from blood. These receptors all stem from a man younger than 45 in good health. The CDR3 runs from the conserved cysteine through the conserved F or W. The order of the fields is D gene, V gene, J gene, clone size, CDR3 DNA, CDR3 protein. D genes are given only for firm matches. Clone size appears in some rows only: once, few, many, or a class for an expanded clone.

TRBD1	TRBV7-9	TRBJ1-1	NA	TGTGCCAGCAGCCCCCCGGGACAGGGAAACACTGAAGCTTTCTTT	CASSPPGQGNTEAFF
NA	TRBV27	TRBJ2-4	NA	TGTGCCAGCACCACCGAAGCGGGTGGGGGAAACATTCAGTACTTC	CASTTEAGGGNIQYF
NA	TRBV5-5	TRBJ1-5	NA	TGTGCCAGCAGCTTGGGGGTAGATAGCAATCAGCCCCAGCATTTT	CASSLGVDSNQPQHF
TRBD1	TRBV5-4	TRBJ1-2	NA	TGTGCCAGCAGCCAGACAGGGTTCTATGGCTACACCTTC	CASSQTGFYGYTF
NA	TRBV30	TRBJ2-7	NA	TGTGCCTGCTCGGTGGGGGCGGGGTACGAGCAGTACTTC	CACSVGAGYEQYF
NA	TRBV9	TRBJ2-3	NA	TGTGCCAGCAGCGAGACAGGGAGGACAGATACGCAGTATTTT	CASSETGRTDTQYF
NA	TRBV7-2	TRBJ2-7	NA	TGTGCCAGCAGCTCAAGGACAGCAATCTCCTACGAGCAGTACTTC	CASSSRTAISYEQYF
NA	TRBV25-1	TRBJ2-5	NA	TGTGCCAGCAGTGAACCACTAGCACAGGAGACCCAGTACTTC	CASSEPLAQETQYF
TRBD2	TRBV5-1	TRBJ2-3	NA	TGCGCCAGCAGCTTGACTAGCGGGAGCACAGATACGCAGTATTTT	CASSLTSGSTDTQYF
NA	TRBV11-2	TRBJ1-2	NA	TGTGCCAGCAGCTTAGATAGGGGAGGCTATGGCTACACCTTC	CASSLDRGGYGYTF
TRBD2	TRBV10-3	TRBJ2-1	NA	TGTGCCATCAGTGACCCGCTCCGGAGCGGGGCTGGAATTGGTGAGCAGTTCTTC	CAISDPLRSGAGIGEQFF
NA	TRBV9	TRBJ2-2	once	TGTGCCAGCAGCGTTTCCGGGAGTTTCACCGGGGAGCTGTTTTTT	CASSVSGSFTGELFF
TRBD2	TRBV25-1	TRBJ2-3	NA	TGTGCCAGCAGTGCACTAGCGGGAGGAACGCAGTATTTT	CASSALAGGTQYF
TRBD1	TRBV4-1	TRBJ2-7	NA	TGCGCCAGCAGCCTGTCTTTCGAGACAGGGTTGGACGAGCAGTACTTC	CASSLSFETGLDEQYF
NA	TRBV5-1	TRBJ2-2	NA	TGCGCCAGCTTCACTCTACCCGGCACCGGGGAGCTGTTTTTT	CASFTLPGTGELFF
NA	TRBV25-1	TRBJ1-4	NA	TGTGCCAGCAGTGCGCGTGAAAAACTGTTTTTT	CASSAREKLFF
TRBD1	TRBV19	TRBJ1-1	NA	TGTGCCAGTAGGACAGGGTCTTCCACTGAAGCTTTCTTT	CASRTGSSTEAFF
TRBD2	TRBV18	TRBJ2-7	NA	TGTGCCAGCTCACCCCCCTTAGCTAGCGGGATTTCCCGTGAGCAGTACTTC	CASSPPLASGISREQYF
NA	TRBV19	TRBJ2-2	NA	TGTGCCAGTAGTCGAGCCGGGGAGCTGTTTTTT	CASSRAGELFF
NA	TRBV5-5	TRBJ2-2	NA	TGTGCCAGCAATAAGCTGGTCGGCACCGGGGAGCTGTTTTTT	CASNKLVGTGELFF
NA	TRBV7-2	TRBJ2-7	once	TGTGCCAGCAGCTTTAGGCAGGGTGGGTACGAGCAGTACTTC	CASSFRQGGYEQYF
TRBD2	TRBV15	TRBJ2-5	NA	TGTGCCACCAGCACAGCGGGAGGGGAGACCCAGTACTTC	CATSTAGGETQYF
NA	TRBV11-3	TRBJ2-7	once	TGTGCCAGCAGCCCGGGGGGCGGGATCTACGAGCAGTACTTC	CASSPGGGIYEQYF
TRBD2	TRBV18	TRBJ2-7	once	TGTGCCAGCTCACCACTCAGCGGGGAAAGCTCCTACGAGCAGTACTTC	CASSPLSGESSYEQYF
NA	TRBV5-1	TRBJ1-1	NA	TGCGCCAGCAGCTTGCGGACCATGAACACTGAAGCTTTCTTT	CASSLRTMNTEAFF
NA	TRBV7-8	TRBJ2-7	NA	TGTGCCAGCAGCCCGGACAGCTCCTACGAGCAGTACTTC	CASSPDSSYEQYF
TRBD2	TRBV19	TRBJ2-1	NA	TGTGCCAGTAGTCCGGGACTAGCGGGCAATGAGCAGTTCTTC	CASSPGLAGNEQFF
NA	TRBV4-3	TRBJ1-5	NA	TGCGCCAGCAGCCAAGATCTTTTGGCCCGCAATCAGCCCCAGCATTTT	CASSQDLLARNQPQHF
NA	TRBV21-1	TRBJ2-7	NA	TGTGCCAGCAGGGGATTAAGGACCTACGAGCAGTACTTC	CASRGLRTYEQYF
NA	TRBV28	TRBJ1-2	NA	TGTGCCAGCAGTTATAATAGGCGCCCAACAGGACCCCCAAACTATGGCTACACCTTC	CASSYNRRPTGPPNYGYTF
TRBD2	TRBV9	TRBJ2-1	NA	TGTGCCAGCAGCGTAGTGGAGCGGGGCCTCTCCTACAATGAGCAGTTCTTC	CASSVVERGLSYNEQFF
TRBD1	TRBV6-1	TRBJ1-3	NA	TGTGCCAGCAGTGCCGGGACAGGGGTTGGAAACACCATATATTTT	CASSAGTGVGNTIYF
TRBD2	TRBV2	TRBJ2-1	NA	TGTGCCAGCAGTGGACCATCTACACTAGCGACCTCCTACAATGAGCAGTTCTTC	CASSGPSTLATSYNEQFF
NA	TRBV18	TRBJ1-1	once	TGTGCCAGCTCACGGGATTACACTGAAGCTTTCTTT	CASSRDYTEAFF
NA	TRBV5-1	TRBJ1-5	NA	TGCGCCAGCAGCTCACAGGGTGGGGGTCAGCCCCAGCATTTT	CASSSQGGGQPQHF
NA	TRBV5-5	TRBJ2-3	NA	TGTGCCAGCAGCGGAGGGCCCAACACAGATACGCAGTATTTT	CASSGGPNTDTQYF
NA	TRBV7-2	TRBJ2-1	NA	TGTGCCAGCGGCCGCGGTGGCAATGAGCAGTTCTTC	CASGRGGNEQFF
TRBD1	TRBV28	TRBJ2-7	NA	TGTGCCAGCGCCTGGGCAGGGGGCGAGCAGTACTTC	CASAWAGGEQYF
TRBD1	TRBV4-1	TRBJ2-5	NA	TGCGCCAGCAGCCAAGACCGGACAGGGGCACAAGAGACCCAGTACTTC	CASSQDRTGAQETQYF
NA	TRBV28	TRBJ2-7	NA	TGTGCCAGCGGCACCGCGGCGGAGCAGTACTTC	CASGTAAEQYF
TRBD2	TRBV5-1	TRBJ2-7	NA	TGCGCCAGCAGCTCCGGACTAGCGGGAGGGATATACGAGCAGTACTTC	CASSSGLAGGIYEQYF
TRBD1	TRBV5-4	TRBJ1-4	NA	TGTGCCAGCAGCTTGGGCAGGGGGCTTACTAATGAAAAACTGTTTTTT	CASSLGRGLTNEKLFF
TRBD1	TRBV5-1	TRBJ2-5	NA	TGCGCCAGCACCCGGGACAGGGGATACCGGCAGTACTTC	CASTRDRGYRQYF
TRBD2	TRBV29-1	TRBJ2-3	NA	TGCAGCGTGTCACCGGGACCCTTACTAGCGGGAGTGAGGGGCACAGATACGCAGTATTTT	CSVSPGPLLAGVRGTDTQYF
NA	TRBV2	TRBJ1-3	NA	TGTGCCAGCAGTGTAGCCGGAGCAAACTCTGGAAACACCATATATTTT	CASSVAGANSGNTIYF
TRBD2	TRBV5-1	TRBJ2-2	NA	TGCGCCAGCAGCTTGGACGGACTAGCGGGATCTCCGACCGGGGAGCTGTTTTTT	CASSLDGLAGSPTGELFF
NA	TRBV2	TRBJ1-5	NA	TGTGCCAGCAGTGATAGCCTAGGGGGCAATCAGCCCCAGCATTTT	CASSDSLGGNQPQHF
NA	TRBV25-1	TRBJ2-6	once	TGTGCCAGCAGTGAGTGGGGGGCCGCGAGCTCTGGGGCCAACGTCCTGACTTTC	CASSEWGAASSGANVLTF
NA	TRBV25-1	TRBJ2-1	NA	TGTGCCAGCAGTGCCTTAATAGCTGGGGAGCAGTTCTTC	CASSALIAGEQFF
TRBD1	TRBV4-1	TRBJ1-5	NA	TGCGCCAGCAGCCAAGATGAACAGGGGTCCAATCAGCCCCAGCATTTT	CASSQDEQGSNQPQHF
TRBD1	TRBV7-9	TRBJ2-2	NA	TGTGCCAGCAGCACACAGGGGACCGGGGAGCTGTTTTTT	CASSTQGTGELFF
TRBD1	TRBV9	TRBJ2-3	once	TGTGCCAGCAGCCTTACAGGGGGTACGCAGTATTTT	CASSLTGGTQYF